The 25 T cell receptor beta chains in this list originate from one sample, sequenced in a study of T cell responses to AZD1222 COVID-19 vaccine. Libraries were prepared by immunoSEQ multiplex PCR; TCRdb keeps only in-frame clonotypes and omits some of them. The sample lists roughly 120,000 clones; about 85% were seen once. The material sequenced was peripheral blood, taken 28 days after the second AZD1222 dose. The receptors come from an adult who received the AZD1222 COVID-19 vaccine.

The rearrangement links TRBV15 to TRBJ2-1; 9 bases are a match to TRBD2. The CDR3 is made up of 19 amino acids. J was trimmed by 3 bases and V by 0 bases; bases with no gene match: 12. Looked up from germline, CDR1 is LNHNV and CDR2 is YYDKDF (reference sequence). CDR3 DNA sequence: TGTGCCACCAGCAGAGATCCCCCCTTAGCGGGGGCAGACTACAATGAGCAGTTCTTC. It codes for CATSRDPPLAGADYNEQFF.

V is TRBV11-2 and J is TRBJ1-6; D ambiguous. This CDR3 contains 13 residues. The germline V and J ends were trimmed by 5 bases and 7 bases, with 9 bases remaining between them. Germline CDR1 and CDR2: SGHAT and FQNNGV. This chain's CDR3 is CASSPRANSPLHF. The CDR3 nucleotides read TGTGCCAGCAGCCCCCGTGCCAATTCACCCCTCCACTTT.

For the CDR3, the DNA is TGTGCCAGCAGGGATGGGGGAGGACAGGCTTATGGCTACACCTTC. It is translated as CASRDGGGQAYGYTF. V is TRBV7-9 and J is TRBJ1-2; 7 nucleotides align to TRBD1. The trim removed 6 bases at V and 5 bases at J, leaving 12 bases unmatched. This CDR3 has 15 residues. Germline V gene sequence: CDR1 SEHNR, CDR2 FQNEAQ (reference sequence).

The gene calls are TRBV28 and TRBJ2-7; the match to TRBD1 covers 8 bases. J lost 4 bases, V lost 4 bases, and 9 bases had no gene match. The germline V gene has CDR1 MDHEN and CDR2 SYDVKM. The length of the CDR3 is 15 residues. The CDR3 sequence: CASSSSGTGRYEQYF. Here the CDR3 DNA reads TGTGCCAGCAGTTCCTCCGGGACAGGAAGATACGAGCAGTACTTC.

This clone has only one observation. V usage is TRBV7-9 and J usage is TRBJ2-7; 10 positions match TRBD1. Germline V lookup: CDR1 SEHNR, CDR2 FQNEAQ (reference sequence). The CDR3 has 13 amino acids. The J segment lost 6 bases and the V segment lost 4 bases, leaving 3 bases of the junction unmatched. In DNA form, the CDR3 reads TGTGCCAGCAGCTCCGGACAGGGGGGCGAGCAGTACTTC. Its protein is CASSSGQGGEQYF.

In this sample, this clone turned up once. The gene calls are TRBV10-3 and TRBJ2-7; the D is unclear. The CDR3 runs to 12 residues. Germline CDR1 reads ENHRY; CDR2 reads SYGVKD. Between the trimmed V and J ends, which lost 4 bases and 5 bases, there was a span of 9 bases. The CDR3 protein is CAISGLGNEQYF. The CDR3, as DNA: TGTGCCATCAGTGGTTTGGGCAACGAGCAGTACTTC.

This clone occurred once. V gene TRBV20-1 combines with J gene TRBJ1-1, with D uncertain. The germline gives CDR1 DFQATT, CDR2 SNEGSKA (reference sequence). Between the trimmed V and J ends, which lost 3 bases and 10 bases, there was a span of 12 bases. The CDR3 totals 11 residues. This chain's CDR3 is CSARWQAGAFF. The DNA for the CDR3 is TGCAGTGCTAGGTGGCAGGCCGGAGCTTTCTTT.

V is TRBV3-1 (or the pseudogene TRBV3-2) and J is TRBJ1-6; a possible D gene is TRBD1 (5 bases). Germline values: CDR1 LGHDT, CDR2 YNNKEL (reference sequence). Trimming pared 3 bases from V and 7 bases from J, leaving 16 bases between. The CDR3 extends over 16 amino acids. CDR3 loop: CASSQGQGFGNSPLHF. The CDR3 region has the DNA TGTGCCAGCAGCCAGGGGCAGGGCTTCGGGAATTCACCCCTCCACTTT.

The chain has TRBV19 and TRBJ2-2, with 8 bases fitting TRBD2. Germline CDR1 and CDR2: LNHDA and SQIVND (reference sequence). The V segment lost 3 bases and the J segment 1 base; nucleotides outside the gene matches: 7. The CDR3 is 17 residues long. CDR3 amino acids: CASSISGSGVNTGELFF. CDR3 in DNA: TGTGCCAGTAGTATCTCCGGTAGCGGGGTGAACACCGGGGAGCTGTTTTTT.

The V and J genes are TRBV28 and TRBJ1-2; D uncertain. Between the trimmed V and J ends, which lost 2 bases and 8 bases, there was a span of 18 bases. The CDR3 extends over 15 amino acids. Looked up from germline, CDR1 is MDHEN and CDR2 is SYDVKM. The CDR3 reads CASSLPFGLPDGYTF. CDR3 nucleotide sequence: TGTGCCAGCAGTTTACCCTTTGGATTGCCTGACGGCTACACCTTC.

This chain uses TRBV11-2 with TRBJ2-5; D possibly matches TRBD1 or TRBD2 (7 bases each). The V and J ends lost 5 bases and 4 bases respectively, with 17 bases between them. The CDR3 extends over 15 amino acids. The V gene's germline CDR1 is SGHAT and CDR2 FQNNGV. The CDR3 reads CASSPGRGLGETQYF. The DNA for the CDR3 is TGTGCCAGCAGCCCGGGGAGGGGGCTCGGAGAGACCCAGTACTTC.

The V gene is TRBV4-2, the J gene TRBJ1-2, with TRBD1 as a possible D gene (5 bases). Trimming removed 3 bases at V and 0 bases at J, with 11 bases between. Per the germline V gene, CDR1 is LGHNA and CDR2 is YNFKEQ. This CDR3 comprises 15 residues. The CDR3 nucleotides are TGTGCCAGCAGCCATCGGGACGGAGCTAACTATGGCTACACCTTC. This sequence encodes CASSHRDGANYGYTF.

In the case of this clone: One end of the junction varies from germline; a read error may be responsible. This rearrangement joins TRBV29-1 to TRBJ1-1; D gene ambiguous. Germline lookup yields CDR1 SQVTM and CDR2 ANQGSEA. This CDR3 contains 12 residues. The chain's CDR3 is CSVDAGPADAFF. The CDR3 DNA reads as TGCAGCGTTGACGCAGGTCCTGCTGACGCTTTCTTT.

The chain combines TRBV7-2 with TRBJ2-5; D might be TRBD1 (5 bases). The V gene's germline CDR1 is SGHTA and CDR2 FQGNSA. Trimming shortened V by 5 bases and J by 0 bases, and 10 bases separated the two germline ends. The CDR3 consists of 14 residues. The CDR3 region is CASSGRQNQETQYF. The CDR3 coding sequence is TGTGCCAGCAGCGGCAGACAGAACCAAGAGACCCAGTACTTC.

The genes are TRBV7-3 and TRBJ2-5, with 7 bases lining up with TRBD2. The CDR3 totals 14 residues. Germline V gives CDR1 SGHTA, CDR2 FQGTGA. The V and J ends lost 3 bases and 2 bases, in that order; junction bases with no gene match: 3. Here the CDR3 DNA reads TGTGCCAGCAGCTTGGCGGGAGCACAAGAGACCCAGTACTTC. Translating gives CASSLAGAQETQYF.

V gene TRBV5-6 combines with J gene TRBJ1-2; TRBD1 is a possible D gene (6 bases). Germline V CDR1 and CDR2: SGHDT, YYEEEE. The CDR3 is 16 amino acids. V lost 6 bases and J 4 bases, leaving 22 bases between the germline ends. The CDR3 coding sequence is TGTGCCAGCATCCCCCAAACGGGGACATCCTCCTATGGCTACACCTTC. Translated, it gives CASIPQTGTSSYGYTF.

CDR3 amino acids: CASSLRAGLAGEANEQFF. CDR3 in DNA: TGTGCCAGCAGCTTACGGGCGGGGCTAGCGGGGGAAGCCAATGAGCAGTTCTTC. The rearrangement joins TRBV7-3 to TRBJ2-1, with 10 bases identical to TRBD2. V lost 2 bases, J lost 6 bases, and 13 bases stayed unmatched. Germline V gene lookup returns CDR1 SGHTA and CDR2 FQGTGA. The length of the CDR3 is 18 residues.

In DNA form, the CDR3 reads TGCAGTGCTAGTAAGTTCATGGCGGACGAGCAGTACTTC. Translating it yields CSASKFMADEQYF. The chain uses TRBV20-1 and TRBJ2-7; D unresolved. Germline CDR1 reads DFQATT; CDR2 reads SNEGSKA (reference sequence). Deletions cut 3 bases from V and 5 bases from J, with 14 bases between. The CDR3 spans 13 residues.

V and J are TRBV19 and TRBJ1-2; 10 bases are a match to TRBD1. The CDR3 length is 15 residues. From germline, CDR1 is LNHDA and CDR2 SQIVND (reference sequence). The J segment lost 5 bases and the V segment lost 6 bases, leaving 9 bases of the junction unmatched. Written as DNA, the CDR3 is TGTGCCAGTAGATCCCGGGACAGGGGCGCATATGGCTACACCTTC. This encodes CASRSRDRGAYGYTF.

The rearrangement uses TRBV9 and TRBJ2-3, with 8 bases identical to TRBD2. CDR3 size: 15 residues. CDR1 is SGDLS, CDR2 YYNGEE, per germline. The V and J ends lost 0 bases and 5 bases, in that order; junction bases with no gene match: 5. CDR3 sequence reads: CASSVDGGAVDTQYF. The CDR3 DNA reads TGTGCCAGCAGCGTAGACGGGGGGGCGGTAGATACGCAGTATTTT.

The J gene is TRBJ2-1, the V gene TRBV5-1; 11 bases line up with TRBD2. J gave up 0 bases and V 0 bases, and 8 bases lay outside the gene matches. The CDR3 extends over 19 amino acids. The germline V gene has CDR1 SGHRS and CDR2 YFSETQ. This CDR3 reads CASSLDPSGGRSSYNEQFF. The DNA of the CDR3 is TGCGCCAGCAGCTTGGACCCTAGCGGGGGGCGGAGCTCCTACAATGAGCAGTTCTTC.

This chain uses TRBV9 with TRBJ1-1, with D uncertain. The germline V gene encodes CDR1 SGDLS and CDR2 YYNGEE. Between the trimmed V and J ends, which lost 1 base and 1 base, there was a span of 5 bases. CDR3 length: 13 amino acids. CDR3 sequence reads: CASSVKWNTEAFF. DNA for the CDR3: TGTGCCAGCAGCGTAAAATGGAACACTGAAGCTTTCTTT. The full variable domain, in which reference TRBV9 and TRBJ1-1 provide the parts outside the CDR3, is DSGVTQTPKHLITATGQRVTLRCSPRSGDLSVYWYQQSLDQGLQFLIQYYNGEERAKGNILERFSAQQFPDLHSELNLSSLELGDSALYFCASSVKWNTEAFFGQGTRLTVV.

The table lists this clone with a count of one. The chain recombines TRBV14 with TRBJ1-1; D unresolved. CDR3 length: 17 residues. CDR1 and CDR2 from the germline V gene are SGHDN and FVKESK. V was trimmed by 0 bases and J by 0 bases, leaving 14 bases between them. The DNA of the CDR3 is TGTGCCAGCAGCCAAGATCTAGGGCCCAGTATGAACACTGAAGCTTTCTTT. Encoded protein: CASSQDLGPSMNTEAFF.

The rearrangement links TRBV3-1 (or the pseudogene TRBV3-2) to TRBJ2-1; either TRBD1 or TRBD2 may supply D (5 bases each). V was trimmed by 7 bases and J by 7 bases, leaving 20 bases between them. Germline V gives CDR1 LGHDT, CDR2 YNNKEL (reference sequence). The CDR3 sequence is 15 residues long. The CDR3 protein is CASTKSRGLINEQFF. CDR3 nucleotide sequence: TGTGCCAGCACCAAGTCACGGGGCCTGATAAATGAGCAGTTCTTC.

This chain connects TRBV3-1 (or the pseudogene TRBV3-2) to TRBJ2-7, with D hard to call. CDR3 length: 13 amino acids. The V gene lost 1 base and the J gene lost 2 bases, with 6 bases spanning the gap. CDR1 LGHDT and CDR2 YNNKEL come from the germline V gene (reference sequence). The CDR3 region is CASSQVATYEQYF. CDR3 DNA sequence: TGTGCCAGCAGCCAAGTGGCTACCTACGAGCAGTACTTC.